Sequencing of this T cell receptor beta chain was carried out in a study of response to subunit inactivated influenza vaccine. Points from the study as a whole: That few new T cells are recruited by each seasonal influenza vaccination was the authors' suggestion.

The germline V gene has CDR1 DFQATT and CDR2 SNEGSKA (reference sequence). Trimming removed 5 bases from V and 0 bases from J, with 12 bases in between. CDR3 size: 14 residues. In the case of this clonotype: The antigen is not known.

MiXCR, run by TCRdb on the RT-PCR reads, gives a single entry per CDR3 protein. This repertoire shows more than 600,000 distinct CDR3 sequences, about 18% found once; its top ten account for about a tenth. The origin of this receptor is a man in his fifties or sixties who received an inactivated influenza vaccine. The sample here was PBMCs from blood, taken approximately 5 days after vaccination. The V gene is TRBV20-1, the J gene TRBJ2-3, with D hard to call. The CDR3 DNA reads as TGCAGTGCTCCCTTCGGGTCTAGCACAGATACGCAGTATTTT. Translating it yields CSAPFGSSTDTQYF.